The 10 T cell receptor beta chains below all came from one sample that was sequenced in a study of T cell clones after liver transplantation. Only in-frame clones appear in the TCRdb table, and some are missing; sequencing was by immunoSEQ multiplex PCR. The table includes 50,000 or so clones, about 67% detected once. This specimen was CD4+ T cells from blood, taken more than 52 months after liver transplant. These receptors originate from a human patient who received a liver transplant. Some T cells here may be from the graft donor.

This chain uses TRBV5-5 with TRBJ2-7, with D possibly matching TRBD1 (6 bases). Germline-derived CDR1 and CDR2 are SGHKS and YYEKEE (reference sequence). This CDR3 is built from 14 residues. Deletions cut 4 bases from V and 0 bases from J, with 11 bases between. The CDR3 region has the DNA TGTGCCAGCAGCGGGACGGACAGCTCCTACGAGCAGTACTTC. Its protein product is CASSGTDSSYEQYF. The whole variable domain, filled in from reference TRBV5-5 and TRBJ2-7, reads DAGVTQSPTHLIKTRGQQVTLRCSPISGHKSVSWYQQVLGQGPQFIFQYYEKEERGRGNFPDRFSARQFPNYSSELNVNALLLGDSALYLCASSGTDSSYEQYFGPGTRLTVT.

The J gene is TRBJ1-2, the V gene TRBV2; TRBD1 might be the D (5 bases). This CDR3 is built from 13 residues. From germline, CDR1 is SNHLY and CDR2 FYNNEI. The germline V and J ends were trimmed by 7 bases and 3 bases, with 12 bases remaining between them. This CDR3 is CASKAGGDYGYTF. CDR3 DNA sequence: TGTGCCAGCAAGGCAGGAGGGGACTATGGCTACACCTTC.

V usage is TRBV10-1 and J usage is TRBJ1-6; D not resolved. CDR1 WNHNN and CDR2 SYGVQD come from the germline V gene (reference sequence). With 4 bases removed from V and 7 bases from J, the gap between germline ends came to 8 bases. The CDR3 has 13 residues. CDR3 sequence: CASSVDWNSPLHF. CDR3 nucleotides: TGCGCCAGCAGTGTGGACTGGAATTCACCCCTCCACTTT.

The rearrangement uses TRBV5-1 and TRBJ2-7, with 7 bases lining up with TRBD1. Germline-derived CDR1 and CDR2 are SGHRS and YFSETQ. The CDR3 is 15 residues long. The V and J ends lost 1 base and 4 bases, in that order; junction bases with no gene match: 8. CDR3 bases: TGCGCCAGCAGCTTGTTAGGGGGCCCTCTTTACGAGCAGTACTTC. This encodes CASSLLGGPLYEQYF.

The CDR3 bases are TGTGCCAGTAGTATTTGGACGCTGGACAGGGGAAGCAATCAGCCCCAGCATTTT. This encodes CASSIWTLDRGSNQPQHF. V gene TRBV19 combines with J gene TRBJ1-5, with 9 positions matching TRBD1. V was pared by 3 bases and J by 1 base, with 10 bases of the junction left unmatched. CDR1 and CDR2 (germline): LNHDA, SQIVND (reference sequence). This CDR3 contains 18 residues.

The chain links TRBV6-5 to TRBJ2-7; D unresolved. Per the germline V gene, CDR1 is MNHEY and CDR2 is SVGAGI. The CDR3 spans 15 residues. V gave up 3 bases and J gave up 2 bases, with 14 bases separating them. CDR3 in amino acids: CASSYTEQNAYEQYF. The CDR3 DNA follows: TGTGCCAGCAGTTATACGGAACAGAATGCCTACGAGCAGTACTTC.

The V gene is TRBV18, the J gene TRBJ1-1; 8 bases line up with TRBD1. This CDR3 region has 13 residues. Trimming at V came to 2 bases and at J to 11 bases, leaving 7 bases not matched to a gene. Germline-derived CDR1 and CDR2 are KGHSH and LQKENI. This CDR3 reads CASSPGDRREAFF. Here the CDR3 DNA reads TGTGCCAGCTCACCAGGGGACAGGAGAGAGGCTTTCTTT. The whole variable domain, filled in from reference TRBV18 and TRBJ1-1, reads NAGVMQNPRHLVRRRGQEARLRCSPMKGHSHVYWYRQLPEEGLKFMVYLQKENIIDESGMPKERFSAEFPKEGPSILRIQQVVRGDSAAYFCASSPGDRREAFFGQGTRLTVV.

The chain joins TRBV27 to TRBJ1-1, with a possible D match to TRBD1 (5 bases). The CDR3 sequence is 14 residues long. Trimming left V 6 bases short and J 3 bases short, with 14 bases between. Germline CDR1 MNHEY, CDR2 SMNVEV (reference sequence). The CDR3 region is CASRTQGIHTEAFF. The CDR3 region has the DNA TGTGCCAGCAGAACCCAGGGAATCCACACTGAAGCTTTCTTT.

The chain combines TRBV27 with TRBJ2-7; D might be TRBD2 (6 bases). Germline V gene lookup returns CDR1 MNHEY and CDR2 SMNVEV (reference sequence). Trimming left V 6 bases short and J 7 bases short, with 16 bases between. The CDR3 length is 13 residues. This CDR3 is CASSGGGIREQYF. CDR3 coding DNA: TGTGCCAGCAGCGGGGGTGGGATCCGGGAGCAGTACTTC.

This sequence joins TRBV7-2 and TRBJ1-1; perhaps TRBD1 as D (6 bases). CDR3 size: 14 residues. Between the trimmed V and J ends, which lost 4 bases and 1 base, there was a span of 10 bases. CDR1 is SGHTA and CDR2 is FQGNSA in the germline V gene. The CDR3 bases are TGTGCCAGCAGCTGGGGACACCAGAACACTGAAGCTTTCTTT. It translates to CASSWGHQNTEAFF.